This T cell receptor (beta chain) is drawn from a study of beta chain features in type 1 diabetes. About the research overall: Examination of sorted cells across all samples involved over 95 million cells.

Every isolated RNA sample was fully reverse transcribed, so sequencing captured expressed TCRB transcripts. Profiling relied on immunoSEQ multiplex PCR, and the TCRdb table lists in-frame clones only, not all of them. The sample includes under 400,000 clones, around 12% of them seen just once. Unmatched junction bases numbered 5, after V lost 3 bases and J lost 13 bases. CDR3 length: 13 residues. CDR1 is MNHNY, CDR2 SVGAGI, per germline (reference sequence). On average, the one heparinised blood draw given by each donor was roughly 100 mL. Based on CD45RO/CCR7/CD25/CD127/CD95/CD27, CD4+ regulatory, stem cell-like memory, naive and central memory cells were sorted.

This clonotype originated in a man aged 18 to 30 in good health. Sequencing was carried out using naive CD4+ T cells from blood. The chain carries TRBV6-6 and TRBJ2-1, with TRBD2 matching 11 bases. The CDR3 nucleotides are TGTGCCAGCAGTTATAGACTAGCGGGAACTCAGTTCTTC. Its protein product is CASSYRLAGTQFF.